This T cell receptor (beta chain) is drawn from a study of PD-1 blockade in classical Hodgkin lymphoma. Each of the patients experienced relapse following autologous stem cell transplantation, and their brentuximab vedotin exposure differed. Reported best responses ranged across complete response, partial response or progressive disease. Regarding this clone: Its target is unknown.

Broader study findings: A significant rise in TCR diversity by C4D1 was seen for CD4+ but not CD8+ cells.

Some clones are missing from TCRdb's copy, which holds only in-frame ones; the method was immunoSEQ multiplex PCR. The table has some 46,000 clones, roughly 80% seen once; the top ten hold 20% to 25%. J lost 4 bases, V lost 2 bases, and 15 bases had no gene match. Germline CDR1 and CDR2: SEHNR and FQNEAQ (reference sequence). CDR3 size: 19 residues. This rearrangement joins TRBV7-9 to TRBJ1-2, with 11 bases aligning to TRBD1. The source material was peripheral blood mononuclear cells (PBMCs), sampled before the second cycle of nivolumab. This sequence was found in a human donor with classical Hodgkin lymphoma. CDR3 loop: CASSLHLGSGTGGSYGYTF. The CDR3 region has the DNA TGTGCCAGCAGCTTACATCTTGGTTCGGGGACAGGGGGTAGCTATGGCTACACCTTC.